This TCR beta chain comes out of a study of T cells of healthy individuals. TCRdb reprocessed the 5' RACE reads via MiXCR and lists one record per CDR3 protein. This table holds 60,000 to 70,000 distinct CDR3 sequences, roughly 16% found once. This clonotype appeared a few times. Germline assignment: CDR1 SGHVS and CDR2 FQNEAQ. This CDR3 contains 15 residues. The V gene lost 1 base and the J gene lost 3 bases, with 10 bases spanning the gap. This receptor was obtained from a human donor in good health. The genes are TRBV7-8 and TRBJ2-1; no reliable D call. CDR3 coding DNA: TGTGCCAGCAGCTTAGAACGGTTCCGCTACAATGAGCAGTTCTTC. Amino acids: CASSLERFRYNEQFF.